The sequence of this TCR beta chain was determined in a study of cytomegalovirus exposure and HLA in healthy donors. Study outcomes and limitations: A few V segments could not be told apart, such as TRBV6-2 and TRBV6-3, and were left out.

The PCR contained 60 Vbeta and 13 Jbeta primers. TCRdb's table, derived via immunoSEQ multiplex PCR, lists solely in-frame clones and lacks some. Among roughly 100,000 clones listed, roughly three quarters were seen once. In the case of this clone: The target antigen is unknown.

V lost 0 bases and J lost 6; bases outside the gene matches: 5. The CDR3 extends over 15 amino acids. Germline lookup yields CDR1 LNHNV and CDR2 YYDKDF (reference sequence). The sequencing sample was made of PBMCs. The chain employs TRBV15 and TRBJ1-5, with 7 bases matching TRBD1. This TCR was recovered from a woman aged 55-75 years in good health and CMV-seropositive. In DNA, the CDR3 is TGTGCCACCAGCAGAGAGAAACAGGGGTCTCAGCCCCAGCATTTT. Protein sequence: CATSREKQGSQPQHF.